The clone carrying this TCR beta chain was recorded a few times. Its antigen is not known. Genes here carry mouse names. The read ends 1 residue shy of where the CDR3 ends; the end is completed using the germline J gene. This specimen belongs to a study of tissue T cells after allogeneic stem cell transplantation. Libraries were prepared by immunoSEQ multiplex PCR; TCRdb keeps only in-frame clonotypes and omits some of them. The sample gives thousands of clones, approximately 49% of which show up once; 7% to 8.5% is in the top ten. Study results and limitations: This small cohort was clinically heterogeneous, and sampling depth was a limitation. TCR repertoires tracked anatomic similarity, regardless of disease or transplant status.

Time point described: mouse harvest day 7 after allogeneic transplant. The graft held 10^6 splenic CD5+ T cells and 10^7 T-cell-depleted bone marrow cells. Mice had MHC-mismatched B6 into BALB/c GVHD, sampled day 7 or 14. Trimming took 8 bases from V and 0 from J; bases not matched to a gene: 2. The CDR3 totals 13 residues. Germline V lookup: CDR1 KGHPV, CDR2 FQNQEV (reference sequence). The chain uses TRBV26 and TRBJ2-7; TRBD2 aligns across 9 bases. The receptor comes from a female BALB/c mouse given C57BL/6 T cells with graft-versus-host disease after an allogeneic hematopoietic cell transplant. Input material: gut tissue. The sequenced CDR3 bases are TGTGCCAGCGTGGGGGGGCTCTCCTATGAACAGTAC. Its translation is CASVGGLSYEQY. The whole CDR3 reads CASVGGLSYEQYF.